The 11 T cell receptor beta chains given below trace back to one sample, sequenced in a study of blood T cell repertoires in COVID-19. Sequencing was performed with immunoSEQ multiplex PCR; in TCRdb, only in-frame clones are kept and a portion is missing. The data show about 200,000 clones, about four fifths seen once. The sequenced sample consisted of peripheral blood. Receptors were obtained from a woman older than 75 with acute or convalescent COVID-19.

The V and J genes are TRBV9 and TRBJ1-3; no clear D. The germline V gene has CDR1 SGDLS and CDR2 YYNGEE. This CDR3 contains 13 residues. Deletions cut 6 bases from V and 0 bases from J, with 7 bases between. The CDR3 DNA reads TGTGCCAGCATGGCAGACTCTGGAAACACCATATATTTT. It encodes CASMADSGNTIYF.

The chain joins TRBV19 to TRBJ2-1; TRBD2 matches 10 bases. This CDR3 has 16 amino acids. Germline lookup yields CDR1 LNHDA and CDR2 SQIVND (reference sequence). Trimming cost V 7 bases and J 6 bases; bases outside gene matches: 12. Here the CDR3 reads CASTDLKRGGGNEQFF. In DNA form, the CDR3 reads TGTGCCAGTACTGATCTTAAGCGGGGGGGCGGCAATGAGCAGTTCTTC.

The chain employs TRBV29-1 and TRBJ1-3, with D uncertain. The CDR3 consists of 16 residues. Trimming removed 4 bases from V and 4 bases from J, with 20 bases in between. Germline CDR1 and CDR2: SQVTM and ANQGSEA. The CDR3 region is CSVGTSGGQEGNTIYF. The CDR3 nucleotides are TGCAGCGTTGGAACCTCCGGAGGCCAGGAGGGAAACACCATATATTTT.

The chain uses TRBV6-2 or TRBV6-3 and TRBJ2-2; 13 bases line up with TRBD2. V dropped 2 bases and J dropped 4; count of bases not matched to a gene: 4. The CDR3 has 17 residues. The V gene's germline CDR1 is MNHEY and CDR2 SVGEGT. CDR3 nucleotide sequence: TGTGCCAGCAGTTACGGGAGACTAGCGGGGGGCACCGGGGAGCTGTTTTTT. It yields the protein CASSYGRLAGGTGELFF.

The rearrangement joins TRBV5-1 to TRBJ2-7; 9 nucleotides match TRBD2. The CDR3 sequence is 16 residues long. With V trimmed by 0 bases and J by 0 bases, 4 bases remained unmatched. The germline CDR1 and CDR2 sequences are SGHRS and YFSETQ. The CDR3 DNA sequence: TGCGCCAGCAGCTTGGAACTAGCGGGCAGCTCCTACGAGCAGTACTTC. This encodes CASSLELAGSSYEQYF.

The CDR3 DNA sequence: TGTGCCACCAGTGAGGGGAGTAAACGCGAGCAGTACTTC. This encodes CATSEGSKREQYF. V is TRBV24-1 and J is TRBJ2-7, with D possibly being TRBD2 (5 bases). V lost 4 bases to trimming and J lost 6 bases, with 12 bases between them. CDR1 and CDR2 (germline): KGHDR, SFDVKD. The CDR3 totals 13 residues.

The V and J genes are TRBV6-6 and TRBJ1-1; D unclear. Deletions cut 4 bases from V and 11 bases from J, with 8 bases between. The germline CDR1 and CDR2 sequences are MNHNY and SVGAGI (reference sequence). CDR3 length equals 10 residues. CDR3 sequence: CASSFDGAFF. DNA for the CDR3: TGTGCCAGCAGTTTCGACGGGGCTTTCTTT.

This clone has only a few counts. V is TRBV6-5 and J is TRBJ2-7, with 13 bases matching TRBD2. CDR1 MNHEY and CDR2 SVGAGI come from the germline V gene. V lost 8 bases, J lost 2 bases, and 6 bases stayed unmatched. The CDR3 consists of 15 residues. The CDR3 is CASAPGTSGTYEQYF. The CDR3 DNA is TGTGCCAGCGCCCCGGGGACTAGCGGGACCTACGAGCAGTACTTC.

The CDR3 DNA follows: TGTGCCAGCAGCTTTCTAGGGGGCGCTGGCTACACCTTC. It yields the protein CASSFLGGAGYTF. The rearrangement uses TRBV7-2 and TRBJ1-2; 7 bases fit TRBD1. V lost 3 bases to trimming and J lost 7 bases; unmatched junction nucleotides: 5. The CDR3 is made up of 13 amino acids. Germline V gives CDR1 SGHTA, CDR2 FQGNSA.

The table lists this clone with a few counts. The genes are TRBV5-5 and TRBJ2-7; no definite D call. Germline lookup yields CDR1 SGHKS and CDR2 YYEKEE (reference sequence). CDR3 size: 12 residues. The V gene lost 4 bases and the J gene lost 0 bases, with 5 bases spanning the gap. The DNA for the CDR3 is TGTGCCAGCAGCGCGAGCTCCTACGAGCAGTACTTC. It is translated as CASSASSYEQYF.

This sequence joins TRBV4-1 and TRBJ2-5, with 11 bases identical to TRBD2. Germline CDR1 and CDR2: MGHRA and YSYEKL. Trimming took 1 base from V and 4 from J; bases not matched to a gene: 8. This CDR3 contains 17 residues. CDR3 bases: TGCGCCAGCAGCCAAGTAAATGTAGCGGGAGGGAGAGAGACCCAGTACTTC. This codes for CASSQVNVAGGRETQYF.